In its sample, the clone carrying this T cell receptor beta chain was seen once. Sequencing was performed with immunoSEQ multiplex PCR; in TCRdb, only in-frame clones are kept and a portion is missing. The profile shows approximately 100,000 clones, 58% of them singletons. These data come from a study of cytotoxic CD8 clonotypes in ibrutinib-treated CLL. Across the study: Timing of response sample collection was a median approximately eleven months after treatment start, with a range of 6 to 36.

The CDR3 has 12 amino acids. Germline V gives CDR1 SQVTM, CDR2 ANQGSEA. V was clipped by 7 bases and J by 8 bases; unmatched bases: 8. Roughly 1.9 micrograms of genomic DNA (from cryopreserved PBMCs) were used for TCR beta libraries. The V and J genes are TRBV29-1 and TRBJ1-2, with 9 bases matching TRBD1. The sequencing used PBMCs, collected after 24 months of ibrutinib treatment. This sequence was found in a human donor with chronic lymphocytic leukemia. The chain's CDR3 is CSATTGGWGYTF. The CDR3 DNA follows: TGCAGCGCTACTACAGGGGGCTGGGGCTACACCTTC.